This TCR beta chain was captured in a study of T cell responses to AZD1222 COVID-19 vaccine. Regarding this clone: Its specificity is unknown.

The CDR3 has 12 amino acids. Trimming at V came to 6 bases and at J to 7 bases, leaving 3 bases not matched to a gene. TCRdb keeps only in-frame clones here, not all; method: immunoSEQ multiplex PCR. The sample shows about 74,000 clones, less than 95% of them seen only once. Study results and limitations: Unmutated variant regions reportedly attract nearly half of all spike-specific TCRs.

This sequence originates from an adult who received the AZD1222 COVID-19 vaccine. The sequenced sample was peripheral blood, obtained 28 days after the second AZD1222 dose. The chain recombines TRBV12-3 or TRBV12-4 with TRBJ1-5; 7 positions agree with TRBD1. The CDR3 reads CASSRQGQPQHF. The CDR3 region has the DNA TGTGCCAGCAGCCGACAGGGACAGCCCCAGCATTTT.